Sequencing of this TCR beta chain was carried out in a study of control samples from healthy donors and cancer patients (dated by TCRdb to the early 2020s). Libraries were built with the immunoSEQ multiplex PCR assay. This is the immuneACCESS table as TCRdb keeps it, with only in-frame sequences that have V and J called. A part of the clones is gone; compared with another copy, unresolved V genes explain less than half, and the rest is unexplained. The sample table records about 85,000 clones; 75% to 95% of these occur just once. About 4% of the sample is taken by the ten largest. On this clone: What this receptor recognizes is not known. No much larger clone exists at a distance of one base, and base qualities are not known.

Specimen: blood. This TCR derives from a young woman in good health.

The CDR3 amino acid sequence is: CASSASGGNQPQHF. At the DNA level, the sequence is TGTGCCAGCAGTGCCTCAGGGGGCAATCAGCCCCAGCATTTT. The V and J genes are TRBV6-4 and TRBJ1-5; the D region possibly corresponds to TRBD1 (6 bases align). Relative to germline, V is 4 bases shorter and J is 2 bases shorter, with 9 bases between their ends. Including the terminal cysteine and phenylalanine, the CDR3 comprises 14 residues. Just the 42-base CDR3 DNA is kept, in frame starting at base 1. Per the germline V gene, MRHNA is the CDR1 and SNTAGT is the CDR2.